Below, 30 T cell receptor beta chains from the same sample are listed, as sequenced in a study of OX40 agonist ivuxolimab in advanced cancers. Data came from immunoSEQ multiplex PCR; TCRdb stores just in-frame clones and leaves some out. The sample has tens of thousands of clones, 90% to 95% seen once. Sequences were derived from CD4+ or CD8+ T cells sorted from blood, sampled in a trial of the OX40 agonist ivuxolimab. These receptors originate from an adult with an advanced solid tumor such as melanoma, head and neck, liver or kidney cancer.

The rearrangement uses TRBV6-6 and TRBJ2-7; 7 bases fit TRBD2. There are 13 residues in the CDR3. J was trimmed by 2 bases and V by 6 bases; bases with no gene match: 4. Germline V CDR1 and CDR2: MNHNY, SVGAGI (reference sequence). The DNA of the CDR3 is TGTGCCAGCAGGGGAGGGCCCCCCTACGAGCAGTACTTC. Encoded protein: CASRGGPPYEQYF.

The V call is TRBV9, the J call TRBJ2-7; 8 bases map to TRBD1. V trimming: 0 bases; J trimming: 5 bases; junction bases outside the gene matches: 10. Germline V gives CDR1 SGDLS, CDR2 YYNGEE. The CDR3 sequence is 16 residues long. CDR3 DNA: TGTGCCAGCAGCGTAGAGGCAGGGGGCGCCCCCCACGAGCAGTACTTC. This encodes CASSVEAGGAPHEQYF.

The chain uses TRBV6-1 and TRBJ2-1; 8 bases map to TRBD1. The V and J ends lost 6 bases and 5 bases, in that order; junction bases with no gene match: 9. Germline CDR1 is MNHNS and CDR2 is SASEGT. The CDR3 extends over 15 amino acids. The CDR3 nucleotides read TGTGCCAGCAGAAATACCGGGACAGGAGACAATGAGCAGTTCTTC. Its translation is CASRNTGTGDNEQFF.

The rearrangement links TRBV5-6 to TRBJ2-1; 9 bases line up with TRBD2. The CDR3 sequence is 15 residues long. V shed 0 bases, J shed 8 bases, and the junction held 6 bases outside the gene matches. Germline V gene lookup returns CDR1 SGHDT and CDR2 YYEEEE. The CDR3 DNA reads TGTGCCAGCAGCTTGGGGGGACTAGCCCTAGATGAGCAGTTCTTC. It specifies CASSLGGLALDEQFF.

The gene calls are TRBV7-9 and TRBJ1-6; unclear D gene. CDR1 is SEHNR and CDR2 is FQNEAQ in the germline V gene (reference sequence). With 5 bases removed from V and 9 bases from J, the gap between germline ends came to 17 bases. CDR3 size: 15 residues. The CDR3 coding sequence is TGTGCCAGCAGCCCTCCGGGAGCTGGGCTTTCACCCCTCCACTTT. This codes for CASSPPGAGLSPLHF.

J is TRBJ2-1 and V is TRBV2; D possibly corresponds to TRBD1 (5 bases). CDR1 and CDR2 from the germline V gene are SNHLY and FYNNEI. The V gene lost 6 bases and the J gene lost 5 bases, with 14 bases spanning the gap. The length of the CDR3 is 14 residues. As DNA, the CDR3 is TGTGCCAGCAGCGTCAGGGTGGCGGACAATGAGCAGTTCTTC. Protein product: CASSVRVADNEQFF.

Comment on this clone: Germline is not matched at one junction end, which may reflect a read error. The V call is TRBV2, the J call TRBJ2-3; D uncertain. The V gene's germline CDR1 is SNHLY and CDR2 FYNNEI. CDR3 length equals 9 residues. CDR3 residues: CASKDTQYF. The CDR3 coding sequence is TGTGCCAGCAAAGATACGCAGTATTTT.

The J gene is TRBJ1-1, the V gene TRBV25-1; no clear D. CDR1 and CDR2 from the germline V gene are MGHDK and SYGVNS. The CDR3 extends over 13 amino acids. Trimming took off 2 bases at V and 5 bases at J, with 9 bases between the two ends. For the CDR3, the DNA is TGTGCCAGCAGTGAAATGAAGGTGACTGAAGCTTTCTTT. Encoded protein: CASSEMKVTEAFF.

This chain joins TRBV5-1 and TRBJ1-1; the match to TRBD1 covers 7 bases. Trimming removed 4 bases from V and 1 base from J; junction bases left unmatched: 7. The germline CDR1 and CDR2 sequences are SGHRS and YFSETQ. The CDR3 spans 15 residues. CDR3 loop: CASSSLTGRNTEAFF. As DNA, the CDR3 is TGCGCCAGCAGCAGCTTGACAGGGCGGAACACTGAAGCTTTCTTT.

The chain couples TRBV21-1 to TRBJ2-3; the listed D gene, TRBD1, was not tested against the DNA. TRBV21-1 is assigned pseudogene status. There are 15 residues in the CDR3. The CDR3 DNA reads as TGTGCCAGCAGCAAAGAACGCAGGGGAAGGTATACGCAGTATTTT. Its protein product is CASSKERRGRYTQYF.

The chain couples TRBV9 to TRBJ2-1, with D possibly TRBD2 on 5 matching bases. The CDR3 extends over 13 amino acids. The ends were cut back, 2 bases at V and 5 bases at J, with 8 bases in the middle. In germline, CDR1 is SGDLS, CDR2 YYNGEE. CDR3 DNA sequence: TGTGCCAGCAGCGTGACCGGGAACAATGAGCAGTTCTTC. Encoded protein: CASSVTGNNEQFF.

Written as DNA, the CDR3 is TGTGCCAGTAGCCCGAGGGGGCTGTACGAGCAGTACTTC. Encoded protein: CASSPRGLYEQYF. The chain combines TRBV19 with TRBJ2-7; 7 nucleotides line up with TRBD1. This CDR3 spans 13 amino acids. Germline CDR1 and CDR2: LNHDA and SQIVND (reference sequence). V was clipped by 6 bases and J by 4 bases; unmatched bases: 6.

In DNA form, the CDR3 reads TGTGCCAGCAGTTACCTCGCCCCTACGGATACGCAGTATTTT. This codes for CASSYLAPTDTQYF. The J gene is TRBJ2-3, the V gene TRBV6-5; unclear D gene. Per the germline V gene, CDR1 is MNHEY and CDR2 is SVGAGI. Deletions cut 2 bases from V and 6 bases from J, with 12 bases between. The CDR3 is 14 residues long.

The CDR3 loop is CASSYGVVNTEAFF. CDR3 sequence (DNA): TGTGCCAGCAGCTACGGAGTCGTGAACACTGAAGCTTTCTTT. This sequence joins TRBV6-5 and TRBJ1-1; D gene uncertain. The CDR3 covers 14 residues. In germline, CDR1 is MNHEY, CDR2 SVGAGI. The V end was cut by 6 bases, the J end by 0 bases, with 11 bases between.

The V gene is TRBV11-2, the J gene TRBJ2-3, with a weak D call TRBD1 (6 bases). Looked up from germline, CDR1 is SGHAT and CDR2 is FQNNGV. The CDR3 extends over 17 amino acids. V lost 5 bases and J lost 1, with 19 bases in between. CDR3 protein: CASSPPPPGAGTDTQYF. The CDR3 DNA is TGTGCCAGCAGCCCACCGCCACCAGGGGCGGGCACAGATACGCAGTATTTT.

This chain joins TRBV5-1 and TRBJ1-1; D call uncertain. This CDR3 has 15 residues. Germline lookup yields CDR1 SGHRS and CDR2 YFSETQ. The germline V and J ends were trimmed by 0 bases and 0 bases, with 9 bases remaining between them. The CDR3 protein is CASSLVAGMNTEAFF. CDR3 nucleotide sequence: TGCGCCAGCAGCTTGGTAGCAGGAATGAACACTGAAGCTTTCTTT.

The gene calls are TRBV13 and TRBJ1-3; 10 bases line up with TRBD1. The V and J ends lost 5 bases and 8 bases, in that order; junction bases with no gene match: 3. CDR1 is PRHDT, CDR2 FYEKMQ, per germline (reference sequence). CDR3 length: 13 amino acids. CDR3 nucleotides: TGTGCCAGCAGCACGGGGACAGGGGACACCATATATTTT. Protein sequence: CASSTGTGDTIYF.

The rearrangement joins TRBV4-3 to TRBJ2-7, with D unresolved. CDR1 is LGHNA and CDR2 is YSLEER in the germline V gene. V was clipped by 6 bases and J by 2 bases, with 11 bases between them. The CDR3 is 13 amino acids. The CDR3, as DNA: TGCGCCAGCAGTCCATGGTACCCCTACGAGCAGTACTTC. Amino acid sequence: CASSPWYPYEQYF.

This rearrangement joins TRBV29-1 to TRBJ1-1, with 7 bases fitting TRBD1. The CDR3 loop spans 14 amino acids. Germline CDR1 reads SQVTM; CDR2 reads ANQGSEA. V lost 6 bases, J lost 5 bases, and 12 bases stayed unmatched. Here the CDR3 DNA reads TGCAGCGTCCAAGGGGGGTCAGGGGGGACTGAAGCTTTCTTT. It specifies CSVQGGSGGTEAFF.

This chain connects TRBV27 to TRBJ1-6; D may be TRBD1 (5 bases). In germline, CDR1 is MNHEY, CDR2 SMNVEV (reference sequence). Trimming removed 0 bases at V and 6 bases at J, with 18 bases between. The CDR3 has 18 residues. The CDR3 DNA reads as TGTGCCAGCAGTTTATCGTTGGCAGGGAGGGGTTTTAATTCACCCCTCCACTTT. It yields the protein CASSLSLAGRGFNSPLHF.

V usage is TRBV2 and J usage is TRBJ2-7; TRBD1 is a possible D gene (8 bases). CDR1 SNHLY and CDR2 FYNNEI come from the germline V gene. The CDR3 is 19 amino acids. V lost 9 bases to trimming and J lost 0 bases, with 30 bases between them. CDR3 in DNA: TGTGCCAGAGCAAGACCCGGGACAGGCTGGGGGGGAGACTCCTACGAGCAGTACTTC. As protein: CARARPGTGWGGDSYEQYF.

The chain joins TRBV21-1 to TRBJ1-2. TRBV21-1 is an annotated pseudogene. CDR3 size: 12 residues. The CDR3 reads CASRRQNYGYTF. In DNA, the CDR3 is TGTGCCAGCAGGCGGCAGAACTATGGCTACACCTTC.

This chain uses TRBV5-1 with TRBJ2-1; a possible D gene is TRBD1 (6 bases). Germline loops: CDR1 SGHRS, CDR2 YFSETQ. This CDR3 region has 15 residues. V was trimmed by 4 bases and J by 0 bases, leaving 11 bases between them. The CDR3 DNA reads TGCGCCAGCAGCGTGGACAGATTCTCCTACAATGAGCAGTTCTTC. Translating it yields CASSVDRFSYNEQFF.

V is TRBV21-1 and J is TRBJ1-1. TRBV21-1 is classified as a pseudogene. The CDR3 covers 13 residues. The CDR3 bases are TGTGCCAGCAGCGAGACGAATTTCCCTGAAGCTTTCTTT. Amino acids: CASSETNFPEAFF.

This chain uses TRBV4-3 with TRBJ2-2; 10 bases line up with TRBD2. CDR1 and CDR2 from the germline V gene are LGHNA and YSLEER. The CDR3 has 18 amino acids. The V gene end was trimmed by 1 base and the J gene end by 4 bases; junction bases not matched to a gene: 9. The DNA of the CDR3 is TGCGCCAGCAGCCAAGTAGCGGGAGGAGGGCGCCTCACCGGGGAGCTGTTTTTT. Its protein product is CASSQVAGGGRLTGELFF.

This chain connects TRBV7-9 to TRBJ1-5; TRBD1 might be the D (5 bases). The length of the CDR3 is 15 residues. Germline V gene sequence: CDR1 SEHNR, CDR2 FQNEAQ (reference sequence). Trimming removed 5 bases from V and 2 bases from J, with 13 bases in between. The CDR3 nucleotides are TGTGCCAGCAGCCAAGGACACCCACGCAATCAGCCCCAGCATTTT. This encodes CASSQGHPRNQPQHF.

This chain uses TRBV7-6 with TRBJ2-1; 7 positions agree with TRBD2. J gave up 7 bases and V 3 bases, and 6 bases lay outside the gene matches. This CDR3 has 14 residues. CDR1 SGHVS and CDR2 FNYEAQ come from the germline V gene. The CDR3 protein is CASSFSGGENEQFF. CDR3 in DNA: TGTGCCAGCAGCTTCTCGGGAGGAGAAAATGAGCAGTTCTTC. Full variable domain (rest looked up from reference TRBV7-6 and TRBJ2-1): GAGVSQSPRYKVTKRGQDVALRCDPISGHVSLYWYRQALGQGPEFLTYFNYEAQQDKSGLPNDRFSAERPEGSISTLTIQRTEQRDSAMYRCASSFSGGENEQFFGPGTRLTVL.

The CDR3 reads CAIRRDRLPYGYTF. In DNA form, the CDR3 reads TGTGCCATCAGGCGGGACAGGCTCCCCTATGGCTACACCTTC. This chain joins TRBV10-3 and TRBJ1-2; 8 bases match TRBD1. Per the germline V gene, CDR1 is ENHRY and CDR2 is SYGVKD. The V gene end was trimmed by 6 bases and the J gene end by 4 bases; junction bases not matched to a gene: 7. This CDR3 spans 14 amino acids.

The chain employs TRBV4-3 and TRBJ1-1, with a weak D call TRBD1 (5 bases). Germline V gives CDR1 LGHNA, CDR2 YSLEER. The V end lost 1 base, the J end lost 0 bases, and 12 bases lay between the germline ends. The CDR3 covers 16 residues. CDR3 region: CASSQGAGRVNTEAFF. The CDR3 DNA is TGCGCCAGCAGCCAAGGCGCAGGCAGGGTGAACACTGAAGCTTTCTTT.

This chain links TRBV5-5 with TRBJ2-5; 8 nucleotides line up with TRBD2. The CDR3 runs to 16 residues. The J segment lost 3 bases and the V segment lost 0 bases, leaving 7 bases of the junction unmatched. The germline gives CDR1 SGHKS, CDR2 YYEKEE (reference sequence). CDR3 region: CASSLEWEGLEETQYF. Written as DNA, the CDR3 is TGTGCCAGCAGCTTGGAATGGGAGGGACTAGAAGAGACCCAGTACTTC.